This T cell receptor (beta chain) was sequenced for a study of blood T cell repertoires in COVID-19. Overall study context: Collection of acute and convalescent COVID-19 samples took place in the United States, Italy and Spain. In each case, the material was cDNA or gDNA derived from T cells, B-cell-depleted T cells, or PBMCs.

Per the authors' pipeline: Researchers report that nucleated cell counts were estimated from reference gene primer amplification. The protocol was immunoSEQ multiplex PCR, while the TCRdb copy is restricted to in-frame clones and leaves out a portion. V and J calls and clone size are copied from that table; D and trimming were computed from the DNA. The sample includes over 400,000 clones, approximately 83% of them seen just once. The sequence was obtained from a human donor in a cohort sampled during active COVID-19. Source material: peripheral blood.

The CDR3 DNA follows: TGTGCCAGCAGCTCAGCAGGGGGGAGCTATGGCTACACCTTC. Translating gives CASSSAGGSYGYTF. The rearrangement joins TRBV11-2 to TRBJ1-2; TRBD1 matches 7 bases. This CDR3 is built from 14 residues. Trimming removed 4 bases from V and 4 bases from J; junction bases left unmatched: 6. Germline V gene sequence: CDR1 SGHAT, CDR2 FQNNGV.